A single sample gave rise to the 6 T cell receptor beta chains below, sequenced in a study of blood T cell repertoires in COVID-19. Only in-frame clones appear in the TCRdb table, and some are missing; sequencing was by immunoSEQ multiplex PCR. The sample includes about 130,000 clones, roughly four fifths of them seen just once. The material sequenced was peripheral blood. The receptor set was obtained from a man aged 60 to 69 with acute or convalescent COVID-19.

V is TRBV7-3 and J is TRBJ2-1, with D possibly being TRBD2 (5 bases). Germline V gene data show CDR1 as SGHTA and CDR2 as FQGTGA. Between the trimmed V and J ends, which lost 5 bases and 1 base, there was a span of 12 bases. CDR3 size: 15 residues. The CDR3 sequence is CASSKSGASYNEQFF. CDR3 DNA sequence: TGTGCCAGCAGCAAAAGCGGAGCGTCCTACAATGAGCAGTTCTTC.

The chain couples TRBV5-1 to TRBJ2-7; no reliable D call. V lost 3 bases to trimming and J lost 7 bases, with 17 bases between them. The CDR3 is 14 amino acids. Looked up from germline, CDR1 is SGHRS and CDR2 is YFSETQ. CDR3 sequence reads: CASSSNYPLLEQYF. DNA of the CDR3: TGCGCCAGCAGCTCCAACTATCCCCTCTTGGAGCAGTACTTC.

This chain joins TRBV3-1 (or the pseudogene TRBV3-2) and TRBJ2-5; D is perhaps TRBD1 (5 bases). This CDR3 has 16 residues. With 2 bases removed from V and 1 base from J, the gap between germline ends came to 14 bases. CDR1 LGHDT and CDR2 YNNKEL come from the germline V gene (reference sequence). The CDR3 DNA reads TGTGCCAGCAGCCAATACTCCAGGGTTACCCAAGAGACCCAGTACTTC. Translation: CASSQYSRVTQETQYF.

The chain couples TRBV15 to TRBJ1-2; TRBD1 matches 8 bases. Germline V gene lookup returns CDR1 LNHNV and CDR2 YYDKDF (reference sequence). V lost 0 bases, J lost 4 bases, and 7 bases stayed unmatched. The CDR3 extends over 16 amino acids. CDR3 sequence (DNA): TGTGCCACCAGCAGAGATAAGGTGCAGGGGGCCTATGGCTACACCTTC. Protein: CATSRDKVQGAYGYTF.

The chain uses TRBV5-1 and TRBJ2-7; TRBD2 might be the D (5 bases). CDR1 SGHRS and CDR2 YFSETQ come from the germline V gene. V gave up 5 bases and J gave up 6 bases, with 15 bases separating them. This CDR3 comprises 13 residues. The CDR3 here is CASSVTGISEQYF. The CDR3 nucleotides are TGCGCCAGCAGTGTAACGGGAATTAGCGAGCAGTACTTC.

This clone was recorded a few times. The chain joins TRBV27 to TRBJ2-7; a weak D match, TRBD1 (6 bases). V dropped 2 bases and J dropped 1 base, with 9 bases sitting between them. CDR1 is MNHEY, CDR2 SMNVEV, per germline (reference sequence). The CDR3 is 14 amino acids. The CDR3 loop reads CASSLKGQSYEQYF. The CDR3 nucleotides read TGTGCCAGCAGTTTAAAGGGACAATCCTACGAGCAGTACTTC.